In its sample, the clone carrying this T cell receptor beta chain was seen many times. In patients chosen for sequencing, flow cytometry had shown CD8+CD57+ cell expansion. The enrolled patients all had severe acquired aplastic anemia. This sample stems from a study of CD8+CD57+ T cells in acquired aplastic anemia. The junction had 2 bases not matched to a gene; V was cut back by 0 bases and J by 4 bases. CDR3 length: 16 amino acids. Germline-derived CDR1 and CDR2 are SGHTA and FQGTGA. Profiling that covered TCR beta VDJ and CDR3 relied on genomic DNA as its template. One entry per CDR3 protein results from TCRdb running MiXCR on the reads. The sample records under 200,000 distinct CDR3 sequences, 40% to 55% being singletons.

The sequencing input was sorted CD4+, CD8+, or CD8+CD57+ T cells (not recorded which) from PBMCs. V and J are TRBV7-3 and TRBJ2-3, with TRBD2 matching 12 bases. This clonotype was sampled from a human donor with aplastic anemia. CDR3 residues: CASSLTLAGGSDTQYF. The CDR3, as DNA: TGTGCCAGCAGCTTAACTCTAGCGGGAGGGTCAGATACGCAGTATTTT.